This T cell receptor (beta chain) was captured by sequencing in a study of T cells in Graves' hyperthyroidism and ophthalmopathy. Findings and limits, study-wide: Blood shared most expanded thyroid clonotypes above 0.001.

The CDR3 is 13 amino acids. CDR1 and CDR2 from the germline V gene are MNHNS and SASEGT. A remark on this clonotype: What it binds is not known. Germline is not matched at one junction end, which may reflect a read error.

Regions amplified from RNA transcripts were the TCR beta CDR3 regions. During a first-round RT-PCR of the TCR CDR3, the HTBI primer set was used. Using its own MiXCR run on the multiplex PCR reads, TCRdb lists one record per CDR3 protein. The table lists some 350,000 distinct CDR3 sequences, 15% to 20% of them singletons, with approximately 4% in the top ten. The sequencing sample was made of blood. The sequence derives from a woman younger than 35 with Graves' hyperthyroidism. The chain carries TRBV6-1 and TRBJ1-1; TRBD1 aligns across 8 bases. In DNA form, the CDR3 reads TGTACCAGCACCCGGACAGGGCGAACTGAAGCTTTCTTT. This codes for CTSTRTGRTEAFF.